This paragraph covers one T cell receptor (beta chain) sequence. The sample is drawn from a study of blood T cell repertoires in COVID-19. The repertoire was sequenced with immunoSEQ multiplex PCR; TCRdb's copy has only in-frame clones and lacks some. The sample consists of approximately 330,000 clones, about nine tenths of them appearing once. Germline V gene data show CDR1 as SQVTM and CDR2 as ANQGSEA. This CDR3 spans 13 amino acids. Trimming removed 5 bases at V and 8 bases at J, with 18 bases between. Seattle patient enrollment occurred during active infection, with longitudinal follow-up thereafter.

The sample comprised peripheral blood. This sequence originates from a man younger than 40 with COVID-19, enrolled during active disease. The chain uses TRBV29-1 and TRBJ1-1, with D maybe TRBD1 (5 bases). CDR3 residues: CSVFAQTVTEAFF. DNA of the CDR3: TGCAGCGTTTTCGCCCAGACAGTCACGGAAGCTTTCTTT.